The present TCR beta chain was sequenced within a study of T-cell reconstitution after alpha-beta-depleted transplantation in children. Findings and limits, study-wide: One year after transplant, T-cell counts and diversity came mostly from newly produced T cells.

V lost 1 base and J 3 bases, leaving 13 bases between the germline ends. The CDR3 runs to 15 residues. Unique molecular identifiers featured in how the TCRbeta library was prepared. TCRdb reprocessed the PCR reads with MiXCR, giving one entry per CDR3 protein. The table includes approximately 490,000 distinct CDR3 sequences, about 11% detected once. About this clonotype: Its antigen remains unidentified.

The starting material was PBMCs, obtained before TCRalphabeta/CD19-depleted stem cell transplant. The sequence came from a child aged 2-15 years with inherited bone marrow failure, due to receive a stem cell transplant. This chain connects TRBV12-3 or TRBV12-4 to TRBJ2-7; D possibly corresponds to TRBD2 (6 bases). This CDR3 is CASSLVPSVNYEQYF. The CDR3 DNA reads TGTGCCAGCAGTTTAGTCCCTAGCGTTAACTACGAGCAGTACTTC.